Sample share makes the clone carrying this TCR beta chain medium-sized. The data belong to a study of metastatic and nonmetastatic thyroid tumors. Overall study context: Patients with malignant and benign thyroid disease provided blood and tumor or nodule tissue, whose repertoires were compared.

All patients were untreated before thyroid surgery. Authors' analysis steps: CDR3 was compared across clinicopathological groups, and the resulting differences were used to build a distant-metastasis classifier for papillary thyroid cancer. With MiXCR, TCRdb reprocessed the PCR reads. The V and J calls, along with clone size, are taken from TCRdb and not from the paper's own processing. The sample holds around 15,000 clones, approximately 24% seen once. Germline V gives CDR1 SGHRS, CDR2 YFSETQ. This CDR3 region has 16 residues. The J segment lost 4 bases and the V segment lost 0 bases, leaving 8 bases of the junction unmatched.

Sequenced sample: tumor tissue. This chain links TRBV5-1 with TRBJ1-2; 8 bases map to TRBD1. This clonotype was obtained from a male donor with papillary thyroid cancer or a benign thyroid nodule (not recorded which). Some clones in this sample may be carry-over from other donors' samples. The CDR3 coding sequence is TGCGCCAGCAGCTTGGTGGCCGGGACAGGACTCTATGGCTACACCTTC. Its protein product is CASSLVAGTGLYGYTF.